The text below deals with one T cell receptor (beta chain). Antigen: not known. The table came from immunoSEQ multiplex PCR; TCRdb's copy has only in-frame clones and leaves some out. The sample contains approximately 140,000 clones, about 93% of which appear only once. This sample was included in a study of T cell responses to AZD1222 COVID-19 vaccine. The CDR3 has 22 amino acids. Per the germline V gene, CDR1 is PRHDT and CDR2 is FYEKMQ (reference sequence). V lost 2 bases to trimming and J lost 10 bases; unmatched junction nucleotides: 28. Study-level results: Spike-wide coverage was observed for vaccine-associated CD4 TCRs, with dominant responses at 160-218 and 743-854.

Sample: peripheral blood, taken 28 days after the second AZD1222 dose. This chain connects TRBV13 to TRBJ2-1; 11 bases map to TRBD2. The sequence came from an adult who received the AZD1222 COVID-19 vaccine. The CDR3 DNA follows: TGTGCCAGCAGCTTAACCCGGATAGCGGGAGGGCAATTGAAGTCGGGGTTTAGGGAGCAGTTCTTC. Its protein is CASSLTRIAGGQLKSGFREQFF. Looking up the rest from reference TRBV13 and TRBJ2-1 gives the full variable domain: AAGVIQSPRHLIKEKRETATLKCYPIPRHDTVYWYQQGPGQDPQFLISFYEKMQSDKGSIPDRFSAQQFSDYHSELNMSSLELGDSALYFCASSLTRIAGGQLKSGFREQFFGPGTRLTVL.